The rows below give T cell receptor beta chains drawn from one sample of a study of T cell changes during pregnancy in multiple sclerosis. Sequencing was performed with immunoSEQ multiplex PCR; in TCRdb, only in-frame clones are kept and a portion is missing. The sample includes 65,000 to 85,000 clones, 85% to 95% of them seen just once. The source was CD4+ T cells from peripheral blood mononuclear cells, collected after pregnancy. The receptors originated from a female donor with multiple sclerosis, enrolled in a pregnancy study. CDR3s include the opening cysteine and the closing phenylalanine or tryptophan. Fields, in order: clone size, D gene, V gene, J gene, CDR3 DNA, CDR3 protein. A D gene is named only where the DNA matches it firmly. A clone size is listed for some rows: how often the clone was seen (once, few, many), or a class if it is expanded.

.	TRBD2	TRBV5-1	TRBJ2-7	TGCGCCAGCAGCTTGGGTGAGCGGGAGTTACACCGTCCCTACGAGCAGTACTTC	CASSLGERELHRPYEQYF
.	TRBD2	TRBV6-5	TRBJ2-1	TGTGCCAGCAGTTACAGGACTAGCGGGAGGGCGCGTGAGCAGTTCTTC	CASSYRTSGRAREQFF
.	.	TRBV25-1	TRBJ1-1	TGTGCCAGCAGTGAATTCGGACAGCTCAAGGAAGCTTTCTTT	CASSEFGQLKEAFF
.	TRBD2	TRBV7-2	TRBJ2-7	TGTGCCAGCAGCTCCGGACTAGCGGGCTCGTCGAAGCAGTACTTC	CASSSGLAGSSKQYF
.	.	TRBV4-1	TRBJ2-7	TGCGCCAGCAGCCAAGTGAACAGCCGCTACGAGCAGTACTTC	CASSQVNSRYEQYF
.	TRBD2	TRBV28	TRBJ2-1	TGTGCCAGCAAATTACTAGCGGGACCCCGGAATGAGCAGTTCTTC	CASKLLAGPRNEQFF
.	.	TRBV28	TRBJ2-3	TGTGCCAGCAGTTCAGCGCATGTGGGCACAGATACGCAGTATTTT	CASSSAHVGTDTQYF
once	TRBD2	TRBV5-1	TRBJ2-3	TGCGCCAGCAGCTCTAGCGGGAGCGCGGCAGATACGCAGTATTTT	CASSSSGSAADTQYF
.	TRBD2	TRBV25-1	TRBJ2-3	TGTGCCAGCAGTGCCGGACTAGGGATCACAGATACGCAGTATTTT	CASSAGLGITDTQYF
.	.	TRBV5-1	TRBJ1-4	TGCGCCAGCAGCTTGGAAGGGGTGAATGAAAAACTGTTTTTT	CASSLEGVNEKLFF
.	.	TRBV2	TRBJ2-7	TGTGCCAGCAGTCCCAGGGGGGTAATCGGTGACGAGCAGTACTTC	CASSPRGVIGDEQYF
.	TRBD1	TRBV6-5	TRBJ1-3	TGTGCCAGCAGTTACGAACAGGGGGTCGGAAACACCATATATTTT	CASSYEQGVGNTIYF
.	TRBD2	TRBV2	TRBJ2-3	TGTGCCAGCAGTGAAACCCCTCGGGGTAGCGGGCAACATAGCACAGATACGCAGTATTTT	CASSETPRGSGQHSTDTQYF
.	.	TRBV6-4	TRBJ2-2	TGTAAGGGAGGCGCCGGGGAGCTGTTTTTT	CKGGAGELFF
.	TRBD1	TRBV7-2	TRBJ1-4	TGTGCCAGCAGCTTAGGAGGGACAGGGGGCGGAAAACTGTTTTTT	CASSLGGTGGGKLFF
.	.	TRBV5-1	TRBJ2-1	TGCGCCAGCAGCTTTGCGGGTGGGGTAAGCTCCTACAATGAGCAGTTCTTC	CASSFAGGVSSYNEQFF
.	TRBD1	TRBV28	TRBJ1-4	TGTGCCAGCAGTGCCCACAGGGGGCTGGCTAATGAAAAACTGTTTTTT	CASSAHRGLANEKLFF